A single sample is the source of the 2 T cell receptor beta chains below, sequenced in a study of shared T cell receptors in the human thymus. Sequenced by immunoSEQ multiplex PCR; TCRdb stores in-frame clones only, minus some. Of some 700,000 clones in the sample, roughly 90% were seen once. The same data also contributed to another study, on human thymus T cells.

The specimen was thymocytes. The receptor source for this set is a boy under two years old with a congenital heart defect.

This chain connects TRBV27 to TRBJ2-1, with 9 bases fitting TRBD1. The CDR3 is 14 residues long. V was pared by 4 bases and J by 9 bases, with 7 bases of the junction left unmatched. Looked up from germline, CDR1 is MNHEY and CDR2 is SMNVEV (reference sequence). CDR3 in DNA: TGTGCCAGCAGTTCCACGGACAGGGGAAGTGAGCAGTTCTTC. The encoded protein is CASSSTDRGSEQFF.

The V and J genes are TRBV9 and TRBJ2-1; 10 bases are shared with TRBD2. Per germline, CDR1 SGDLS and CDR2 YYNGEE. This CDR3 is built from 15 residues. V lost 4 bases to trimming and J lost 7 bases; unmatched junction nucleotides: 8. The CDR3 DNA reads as TGTGCCAGCAGCCACCGATCGACTAGCGGGAATGAGCAGTTCTTC. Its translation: CASSHRSTSGNEQFF.